This paragraph covers one TCR beta chain sequence. Its matching antigen is unknown. Germline CDR1 reads MNHEY; CDR2 reads SVGAGI. J was trimmed by 4 bases and V by 0 bases; bases with no gene match: 2. The CDR3 covers 15 residues. This specimen comes from a study of identical twins. Whole-study findings and limits: Insertions were reduced in abundant cord blood beta clonotypes but not in memory repertoires. For zero-insertion analyses, partial confounding could come from invariant MAIT and iNKT cells. Recombination models fit unrelated individuals' TCR alpha sharing but underestimated twins'.

The cDNA had a unique molecular identifier and a template-switch universal primer site. From the 5' RACE reads, TCRdb called clonotypes with MiXCR, one entry per CDR3 protein. The sample lists approximately 620,000 distinct CDR3 sequences, roughly 8% occurring once. The data were also submitted as part of a second study, on yellow fever vaccine responses in identical twins.

The rearrangement links TRBV6-5 to TRBJ2-5; TRBD2 aligns across 10 bases. The sequencing input was PBMCs. The TCR originated in a woman aged 18 to 35 in good health. The CDR3 coding sequence is TGTGCCAGCAGTTACTCGAGCGGGAGGGGAGAGACCCAGTACTTC. Protein sequence: CASSYSSGRGETQYF.